Below, 31 T cell receptor beta chains from the same sample are listed, as sequenced in a study of Ad26.COV2.S vaccination and SARS-CoV-2 variants. Sequenced by immunoSEQ multiplex PCR; TCRdb stores in-frame clones only, minus some. Among 350,000 to 450,000 clones, 92% were seen once, and the ten largest hold around 4.2%. The sample was peripheral blood, taken after recovery from COVID-19. The source of these receptors is a human donor who had recovered from COVID-19.

This chain joins TRBV5-4 and TRBJ2-7; D ambiguous. This CDR3 is 11 amino acids long. The germline CDR1 and CDR2 sequences are SGHNT and YYREEE (reference sequence). The V gene lost 1 base and the J gene lost 6 bases, with 5 bases spanning the gap. The CDR3 bases are TGTGCCAGCAGCTTGCTCTCCGAGCAGTACTTC. Translating it yields CASSLLSEQYF.

This chain joins TRBV2 and TRBJ2-7; 10 nucleotides align to TRBD2. This CDR3 region has 16 residues. Unmatched junction bases numbered 5, after V lost 3 bases and J lost 0 bases. Germline-derived CDR1 and CDR2 are SNHLY and FYNNEI. CDR3 amino acids: CASSEGGLALSYEQYF. The DNA of the CDR3 is TGTGCCAGCAGTGAGGGGGGACTAGCGCTCTCCTACGAGCAGTACTTC.

This clone was counted only a few times. The rearrangement joins TRBV5-5 to TRBJ2-2; D not resolved. Germline V CDR1 and CDR2: SGHKS, YYEKEE (reference sequence). CDR3 length: 16 residues. V gave up 0 bases and J gave up 0 bases, with 9 bases separating them. Here the CDR3 DNA reads TGTGCCAGCAGCTTGGCCCCGACCCCGAACACCGGGGAGCTGTTTTTT. It yields the protein CASSLAPTPNTGELFF. Filled out from reference TRBV5-5 and TRBJ2-2, the complete variable domain reads DAGVTQSPTHLIKTRGQQVTLRCSPISGHKSVSWYQQVLGQGPQFIFQYYEKEERGRGNFPDRFSARQFPNYSSELNVNALLLGDSALYLCASSLAPTPNTGELFFGEGSRLTVL.

The chain employs TRBV2 and TRBJ2-5, with 9 positions matching TRBD1. Germline CDR1 SNHLY, CDR2 FYNNEI. The V gene end was trimmed by 2 bases and the J gene end by 4 bases; junction bases not matched to a gene: 5. The CDR3 loop spans 15 amino acids. The CDR3 is CASSEIGQGRETQYF. The CDR3 DNA reads TGTGCCAGCAGTGAAATAGGACAGGGGAGAGAGACCCAGTACTTC.

The J gene is TRBJ2-2, the V gene TRBV3-1 (or the pseudogene TRBV3-2); D may be TRBD2 (6 bases). CDR3 length equals 14 residues. Trimming left V 4 bases short and J 7 bases short, with 13 bases between. Looked up from germline, CDR1 is LGHDT and CDR2 is YNNKEL (reference sequence). The CDR3: CASSPEQEGGELFF. The CDR3 DNA sequence: TGTGCCAGCAGCCCGGAACAGGAGGGCGGGGAGCTGTTTTTT.

The CDR3 region is CASSREGNFLNTEAFF. DNA for the CDR3: TGCGCCAGCAGTAGAGAGGGGAATTTTCTGAACACTGAAGCTTTCTTT. The chain employs TRBV4-3 and TRBJ1-1; D might be TRBD1 (5 bases). This CDR3 comprises 16 residues. In germline, CDR1 is LGHNA, CDR2 YSLEER. V lost 6 bases and J 0 bases, leaving 17 bases between the germline ends.

V gene TRBV5-6 combines with J gene TRBJ2-1, with a tentative D call TRBD2 (5 bases). Trimming shortened V by 0 bases and J by 9 bases, and 13 bases separated the two germline ends. CDR3 length: 14 amino acids. The germline V gene encodes CDR1 SGHDT and CDR2 YYEEEE. This CDR3 is CASSLGLAPIEQFF. The CDR3 DNA sequence: TGTGCCAGCAGCTTGGGTCTAGCTCCCATTGAGCAGTTCTTC.

The rearrangement uses TRBV19 and TRBJ1-2, with TRBD1 matching 8 bases. CDR1 is LNHDA, CDR2 SQIVND, per germline (reference sequence). Unmatched junction bases numbered 10, after V lost 6 bases and J lost 4 bases. This CDR3 is 15 amino acids long. The CDR3 region has the DNA TGTGCCAGTAGCACCCTCCAGGGGGCGACCTATGGCTACACCTTC. This codes for CASSTLQGATYGYTF.

The table lists this clone with a count of one. This chain connects TRBV3-1 (or the pseudogene TRBV3-2) to TRBJ1-3; unclear D gene. Looked up from germline, CDR1 is LGHDT and CDR2 is YNNKEL (reference sequence). The CDR3 consists of 15 residues. Trimming cost V 1 base and J 11 bases, with 18 bases left between them. In DNA form, the CDR3 reads TGTGCCAGCAGCCAAGGCGTGGGCAGGCTCTTTCCCATATATTTT. Its translation: CASSQGVGRLFPIYF.

CDR3 protein: CASSPGVGGYNEQFF. CDR3 bases: TGTGCCAGCAGCCCAGGAGTGGGGGGTTACAATGAGCAGTTCTTC. The chain combines TRBV5-5 with TRBJ2-1; a possible D gene is TRBD2 (6 bases). Per the germline V gene, CDR1 is SGHKS and CDR2 is YYEKEE (reference sequence). Trimming removed 4 bases from V and 4 bases from J, with 15 bases in between. The CDR3 contains 15 residues.

Comment on this clone: A read error may account for a junction end that differs from germline. The chain combines TRBV9 with TRBJ2-7; D possibly corresponds to TRBD1 (6 bases). In germline, CDR1 is SGDLS, CDR2 YYNGEE. This CDR3 contains 11 residues. CDR3: CASTPHRSRGF. CDR3 sequence (DNA): TGTGCCAGCACCCCACATCGGAGCAGGGGCTTC.

With respect to this clone: An end of the junction does not agree with germline; a read error may underlie this. V usage is TRBV2 and J usage is TRBJ1-2; D is perhaps TRBD1 (5 bases). The CDR3 runs to 13 residues. The germline V gene has CDR1 SNHLY and CDR2 FYNNEI. The CDR3 DNA reads TGTGCCAGCAGAGAAGGGGTCCTCTATGGCTACACCTTC. Translating it yields CASREGVLYGYTF.

The V call is TRBV25-1, the J call TRBJ1-1, with D tentatively TRBD1 (5 bases). With 1 base removed from V and 5 bases from J, the gap between germline ends came to 17 bases. The CDR3 extends over 16 amino acids. Germline V gene data show CDR1 as MGHDK and CDR2 as SYGVNS. CDR3 in DNA: TGTGCCAGCAGTGAATGGGGAGGACATGGGATAACTGAAGCTTTCTTT. Translation gives CASSEWGGHGITEAFF.

V is TRBV2 and J is TRBJ1-5; 7 nucleotides align to TRBD1. The trim removed 0 bases at V and 5 bases at J, leaving 10 bases unmatched. The CDR3 runs 17 residues. The germline gives CDR1 SNHLY, CDR2 FYNNEI. The CDR3 protein is CASSEAAPRDSYQPQHF. CDR3 nucleotides: TGTGCCAGCAGTGAAGCAGCCCCCCGGGACAGCTATCAGCCCCAGCATTTT.

J is TRBJ2-5 and V is TRBV19, with D unclear. The germline gives CDR1 LNHDA, CDR2 SQIVND (reference sequence). Trimming stripped 3 bases from V and 4 bases from J, with 9 bases between. The CDR3 sequence is 13 residues long. The CDR3, as DNA: TGTGCCAGTAGTATCGTCCGTTCAGAGACCCAGTACTTC. Translated: CASSIVRSETQYF.

A remark on this clone: A read error may account for a junction end that differs from germline. Here the CDR3 DNA reads TGTGCCAGCAGCTTACCCGGTATTTTTTCCTCCGAGCAGTACTTC. Its protein product is CASSLPGIFSSEQYF. The rearrangement joins TRBV7-2 to TRBJ2-7, with D unresolved. This CDR3 spans 15 amino acids. The germline gives CDR1 SGHTA, CDR2 FQGNSA.

The rearrangement links TRBV21-1 to TRBJ2-7; TRBD2 is taken as the D call from the table, unchecked against the DNA. TRBV21-1 is a pseudogene segment. The CDR3 sequence is 19 residues long. CDR3 in DNA: TGTGCCAGCAGCACGAGACTAGCGGAGTCCCCGTGTGTGGCGTACGAGCAGTACTTC. It codes for CASSTRLAESPCVAYEQYF.

The rearrangement links TRBV28 to TRBJ1-5, with D tentatively TRBD1 (5 bases). Germline CDR1 is MDHEN and CDR2 is SYDVKM. This CDR3 is 16 amino acids long. Trimming cost V 5 bases and J 3 bases, with 17 bases left between them. The CDR3 loop is CASSGAGGSSNQPQHF. The CDR3, as DNA: TGTGCCAGCAGTGGTGCGGGGGGGAGTTCCAATCAGCCCCAGCATTTT. Filled out from reference TRBV28 and TRBJ1-5, the complete variable domain reads DVKVTQSSRYLVKRTGEKVFLECVQDMDHENMFWYRQDPGLGLRLIYFSYDVKMKEKGDIPEGYSVSREKKERFSLILESASTNQTSMYLCASSGAGGSSNQPQHFGDGTRLSIL.

The chain combines TRBV6-1 with TRBJ2-2; 7 positions agree with TRBD2. The CDR3 loop spans 16 amino acids. Germline V gene data show CDR1 as MNHNS and CDR2 as SASEGT. V shed 2 bases, J shed 5 bases, and the junction held 8 bases outside the gene matches. CDR3 DNA: TGTGCCAGCAGTGAATTAGCGGGCGGGCAGACCGGGGAGCTGTTTTTT. As protein: CASSELAGGQTGELFF.

V usage is TRBV19 and J usage is TRBJ2-5, with D possibly TRBD2 on 6 matching bases. V was trimmed by 6 bases and J by 5 bases, leaving 19 bases between them. Germline V CDR1 and CDR2: LNHDA, SQIVND (reference sequence). The CDR3 covers 15 residues. The CDR3 bases are TGTGCCAGTAGACCCCCCGGACTATCGAGTGAGACCCAGTACTTC. This gives the protein CASRPPGLSSETQYF. The full variable domain, in which reference TRBV19 and TRBJ2-5 provide the parts outside the CDR3, is DGGITQSPKYLFRKEGQNVTLSCEQNLNHDAMYWYRQDPGQGLRLIYYSQIVNDFQKGDIAEGYSVSREKKESFPLTVTSAQKNPTAFYLCASRPPGLSSETQYFGPGTRLLVL.

The rearrangement links TRBV4-3 to TRBJ1-2, with 7 bases lining up with TRBD1. The germline V gene has CDR1 LGHNA and CDR2 YSLEER. The J segment lost 4 bases and the V segment lost 3 bases, leaving 11 bases of the junction unmatched. The CDR3 totals 16 residues. In DNA, the CDR3 is TGCGCCAGCAGCCAGAGGGGTCCAGGGGGTTCCTATGGCTACACCTTC. Translated: CASSQRGPGGSYGYTF.

The gene calls are TRBV15 and TRBJ2-1, with 10 nucleotides matching TRBD2. Germline values: CDR1 LNHNV, CDR2 YYDKDF (reference sequence). The J segment lost 7 bases and the V segment lost 0 bases, leaving 9 bases of the junction unmatched. The CDR3 covers 17 residues. The CDR3 region is CATSRDLGTSASNEQFF. The CDR3 DNA reads as TGTGCCACCAGCAGAGATTTGGGGACTAGCGCTTCAAATGAGCAGTTCTTC. The full variable domain, its missing parts supplied by reference TRBV15 and TRBJ2-1, is DAMVIQNPRYQVTQFGKPVTLSCSQTLNHNVMYWYQQKSSQAPKLLFHYYDKDFNNEADTPDNFQSRRPNTSFCFLDIRSPGLGDTAMYLCATSRDLGTSASNEQFFGPGTRLTVL.

This rearrangement joins TRBV29-1 to TRBJ1-5; the match to TRBD1 covers 8 bases. The CDR3 spans 14 residues. Germline CDR1 is SQVTM and CDR2 is ANQGSEA. V dropped 5 bases and J dropped 5; count of bases not matched to a gene: 8. CDR3 in DNA: TGCAGCGTTCCTTCAGGACAGGGAGATCAGCCCCAGCATTTT. Amino acid sequence: CSVPSGQGDQPQHF. The variable domain in full, with the rest retrieved from reference TRBV29-1 and TRBJ1-5, is SAVISQKPSRDICQRGTSLTIQCQVDSQVTMMFWYRQQPGQSLTLIATANQGSEATYESGFVIDKFPISRPNLTFSTLTVSNMSPEDSSIYLCSVPSGQGDQPQHFGDGTRLSIL.

This clone was seen at least ten times. The gene calls are TRBV9 and TRBJ1-2; a possible D gene is TRBD1 (6 bases). This CDR3 comprises 15 residues. Germline CDR1 and CDR2: SGDLS and YYNGEE. V gave up 4 bases and J gave up 6 bases, with 19 bases separating them. The CDR3 region is CASSFSGDTFDGYTF. CDR3 in DNA: TGTGCCAGCAGCTTCTCAGGGGATACATTCGATGGCTACACCTTC.

This chain uses TRBV13 with TRBJ2-7; no reliable D call. Germline assignment: CDR1 PRHDT and CDR2 FYEKMQ (reference sequence). The CDR3 is 14 residues long. Trimming stripped 5 bases from V and 3 bases from J, with 14 bases between. CDR3: CASSPPARRYEQYF. The CDR3 DNA is TGTGCCAGCAGCCCTCCGGCCCGTCGCTACGAGCAGTACTTC.

J is TRBJ1-2 and V is TRBV5-1; D gene uncertain. Trimming shortened V by 4 bases and J by 9 bases, and 10 bases separated the two germline ends. The V gene's germline CDR1 is SGHRS and CDR2 YFSETQ. The CDR3 extends over 11 amino acids. In nucleotides, the CDR3 is TGCGCCAGCAGCAACACGGGTAGCTACACCTTC. It translates to CASSNTGSYTF. Full variable domain (remainder filled in from reference TRBV5-1 and TRBJ1-2): KAGVTQTPRYLIKTRGQQVTLSCSPISGHRSVSWYQQTPGQGLQFLFEYFSETQRNKGNFPGRFSGRQFSNSRSEMNVSTLELGDSALYLCASSNTGSYTFGSGTRLTVV.

The chain links TRBV10-3 to TRBJ2-5; maybe TRBD2 (6 bases). V lost 5 bases, J lost 2 bases, and 12 bases lay in between. The CDR3 is 14 amino acids. CDR1 is ENHRY and CDR2 is SYGVKD in the germline V gene. In DNA form, the CDR3 reads TGTGCCATCAGTCTTTCAGGGACTCAAGAGACCCAGTACTTC. Protein product: CAISLSGTQETQYF.

The rearrangement uses TRBV9 and TRBJ2-2; 7 bases map to TRBD1. The CDR3 extends over 14 amino acids. CDR1 is SGDLS, CDR2 YYNGEE, per germline. V gave up 8 bases and J gave up 6 bases; unmatched junction bases: 10. CDR3 DNA: TGTGCCAGTGGGGACAGTCCCACTCCCGGGGAGCTGTTTTTT. Amino acids: CASGDSPTPGELFF.

The gene calls are TRBV19 and TRBJ2-1; D unclear. V was pared by 5 bases and J by 0 bases, with 5 bases between. The CDR3 consists of 13 residues. The germline V gene has CDR1 LNHDA and CDR2 SQIVND (reference sequence). Written as DNA, the CDR3 is TGTGCCAGTAGTCTGAGCTCCTACAATGAGCAGTTCTTC. The encoded protein is CASSLSSYNEQFF.

The chain recombines TRBV19 with TRBJ2-7, with TRBD1 matching 9 bases. Trimming took 5 bases from V and 3 from J; bases not matched to a gene: 5. Germline V lookup: CDR1 LNHDA, CDR2 SQIVND (reference sequence). The CDR3 is made up of 14 amino acids. CDR3 loop: CASSPGTGYYEQYF. As DNA, the CDR3 is TGTGCCAGTAGTCCCGGGACAGGGTACTACGAGCAGTACTTC.

This rearrangement joins TRBV30 to TRBJ1-1, with a possible D match to TRBD1 (5 bases). V lost 3 bases and J lost 6, with 14 bases in between. The germline V gene encodes CDR1 GTSNPN and CDR2 SVGIG (reference sequence). The length of the CDR3 is 13 residues. The CDR3 region is CAWRWPGLPEAFF. CDR3 coding DNA: TGTGCCTGGAGATGGCCGGGACTCCCTGAAGCTTTCTTT.